The clone carrying this T cell receptor (beta chain) was seen only a few times. The antigen remains undetermined. CDR1 is SGHDN, CDR2 FVKESK, per germline. Trimming took 1 base from V and 4 from J, leaving 8 bases between them. CDR3 length equals 15 residues. The record originates from a study of hypomethylating agent response in myelodysplastic syndrome. General observations from the study: After hypomethylating agent treatment, diversity and clonality showed no significant change, overall or by response.

Assay used: immunoSEQ multiplex PCR; TCRdb lists only in-frame clones, some missing. The table lists about 5,100 clones, around 81% of them singletons, with 16% in the top ten. The chain links TRBV14 to TRBJ1-6; possibly TRBD1 for D (6 bases). Material: bone marrow, obtained before or after starting hypomethylating agent treatment for myelodysplastic syndrome (not recorded which). The receptor was derived from a human donor with myelodysplastic syndrome. CDR3 nucleotide sequence: TGTGCCAGCAGCCAAGGGGGGGCATATAATTCACCCCTCCACTTT. It codes for CASSQGGAYNSPLHF.